Each of the 25 T cell receptor beta chains below was sequenced from the same sample in a study of regulatory T cells in long-lasting Graves disease. Combining iRepertoire HTBI primers with Arm-PCR of CDR3 regions, the authors built TCR beta libraries. One entry per CDR3 protein, called by TCRdb with MiXCR from the multiplex PCR reads. The sample yields around 420,000 distinct CDR3 sequences, 15% seen once. The time point: newly diagnosed GD, antithyroid drugs for less than 3 months. TCR sequences were obtained from RNA taken from PBMCs. Another study also made use of these data, one on T cells in Graves' hyperthyroidism and ophthalmopathy.

This material consisted of peripheral blood mononuclear cells (PBMCs), taken at new diagnosis, from a patient treated with antithyroid drugs. Receptors originate from a woman aged 40 to 49 with Graves disease.

This clonotype was counted ten times or more. The J gene is TRBJ2-7, the V gene TRBV27, with D possibly being TRBD1 (6 bases). This CDR3 spans 14 amino acids. V was trimmed by 3 bases and J by 4 bases, leaving 13 bases between them. Germline V CDR1 and CDR2: MNHEY, SMNVEV (reference sequence). Here the CDR3 reads CASSFRDKLYEQYF. DNA of the CDR3: TGTGCCAGCAGTTTCCGGGACAAACTATACGAGCAGTACTTC.

V is TRBV7-9 and J is TRBJ1-2, with 7 bases lining up with TRBD1. The CDR3 is made up of 13 amino acids. The germline CDR1 and CDR2 sequences are SEHNR and FQNEAQ (reference sequence). The trim removed 1 base at V and 8 bases at J, leaving 4 bases unmatched. The CDR3 loop reads CASSLGGGTGYTF. CDR3 coding DNA: TGTGCCAGCAGCTTAGGAGGGGGCACCGGCTACACCTTC.

The table lists this clonotype with a few counts. J is TRBJ2-1 and V is TRBV3-1; D gene uncertain. The CDR3 is 15 amino acids. The germline V and J ends were trimmed by 5 bases and 4 bases, with 15 bases remaining between them. Germline assignment: CDR1 LGHDT and CDR2 YNNKEL (reference sequence). CDR3 DNA: TGTGCCAGCAGCGCCCGGCCCCAGCCGTACAATGAGCAGTTCTTC. This translates into CASSARPQPYNEQFF.

The table lists this clonotype with many counts. V and J are TRBV10-2 and TRBJ1-1; D unclear. The CDR3 is 11 residues long. Germline CDR1 WSHSY, CDR2 SAAADI. With 8 bases removed from V and 1 base from J, the gap between germline ends came to 5 bases. The CDR3 bases are TGCGCCAGCCTGGAGAACACTGAAGCTTTCTTT. Residues: CASLENTEAFF.

The gene calls are TRBV29-1 and TRBJ2-7; TRBD2 matches 14 bases. Germline trimming cut 6 bases from V and 6 bases from J; bases unmatched to any gene: 7. This CDR3 region has 14 residues. Germline lookup yields CDR1 SQVTM and CDR2 ANQGSEA. The CDR3 DNA reads TGCAGCGTGGACGGGACTAGCGGGAGTCGCGAGCAGTACTTC. It is translated as CSVDGTSGSREQYF.

This clonotype was counted ten times or more. The V gene is TRBV12-3 or TRBV12-4, the J gene TRBJ1-3; 7 nucleotides align to TRBD1. This CDR3 contains 17 residues. The junction had 13 bases not matched to a gene; V was cut back by 4 bases and J by 4 bases. CDR3 sequence: CASSSGRTGVSGNTIYF. CDR3 bases: TGTGCCAGCAGTTCCGGCAGAACAGGGGTCTCGGGAAACACCATATATTTT.

The gene calls are TRBV20-1 and TRBJ2-1, with D maybe TRBD2 (6 bases). The CDR3 totals 13 residues. The V end lost 7 bases, the J end lost 3 bases, and 13 bases lay between the germline ends. In germline, CDR1 is DFQATT, CDR2 SNEGSKA (reference sequence). CDR3 DNA: TGCAGTGTATCGGGGACTCTCTACAATGAGCAGTTCTTC. It is translated as CSVSGTLYNEQFF.

This clonotype was seen a handful of times. The chain has TRBV3-1 and TRBJ2-7; TRBD2 matches at 14 bases. The CDR3 totals 17 residues. Trimming cost V 3 bases and J 5 bases; bases outside gene matches: 9. From germline, CDR1 is LGHDT and CDR2 YNNKEL (reference sequence). In DNA form, the CDR3 reads TGTGCCAGCAGCCATGGGGGACTAGCGGGAGTATCCGACGAGCAGTACTTC. Translated: CASSHGGLAGVSDEQYF.

In its sample, this clonotype was seen many times. The J gene is TRBJ2-3, the V gene TRBV27; TRBD2 aligns across 10 bases. The CDR3 spans 19 residues. Trimming took 0 bases from V and 1 from J; bases not matched to a gene: 10. Germline-derived CDR1 and CDR2 are MNHEY and SMNVEV (reference sequence). As DNA, the CDR3 is TGTGCCAGCAGTTTATCTGCGGCTAGCGGGAGTTATGGCACAGATACGCAGTATTTT. This codes for CASSLSAASGSYGTDTQYF.

This clonotype occurred many times. The CDR3 nucleotides read TGCAGTGCAGGGCGAACTAGCGGGAGGGGCCCCTCCTACAATGAGCAGTTCTTC. Amino acids: CSAGRTSGRGPSYNEQFF. The chain joins TRBV20-1 to TRBJ2-1, with 13 bases identical to TRBD2. The CDR3 covers 18 residues. The germline V gene has CDR1 DFQATT and CDR2 SNEGSKA (reference sequence). The V gene end was trimmed by 6 bases and the J gene end by 0 bases; junction bases not matched to a gene: 11.

This clonotype has only a few counts. The chain is built from TRBV20-1 and TRBJ2-7; D is perhaps TRBD2 (6 bases). From germline, CDR1 is DFQATT and CDR2 SNEGSKA (reference sequence). The CDR3 is 12 residues long. Trimming took off 3 bases at V and 6 bases at J, with 12 bases between the two ends. DNA for the CDR3: TGCAGTGCTAGCCCCACTAGCTCCGAGCAGTACTTC. Translated: CSASPTSSEQYF.

The chain joins TRBV9 to TRBJ2-3; a weak D match, TRBD2 (6 bases). V lost 5 bases and J lost 2, with 21 bases in between. The germline V gene encodes CDR1 SGDLS and CDR2 YYNGEE. CDR3 length: 17 residues. The CDR3 protein is CASSKDRDSLHTDTQYF. The CDR3 nucleotides read TGTGCCAGCAGTAAAGATCGGGACTCACTCCACACAGATACGCAGTATTTT. Full variable domain (outside the CDR3, taken from reference TRBV9 and TRBJ2-3): DSGVTQTPKHLITATGQRVTLRCSPRSGDLSVYWYQQSLDQGLQFLIQYYNGEERAKGNILERFSAQQFPDLHSELNLSSLELGDSALYFCASSKDRDSLHTDTQYFGPGTRLTVL.

This clonotype was counted at least ten times. The V and J genes are TRBV5-5 and TRBJ2-2; the match to TRBD2 covers 8 bases. This CDR3 is 18 amino acids long. Looked up from germline, CDR1 is SGHKS and CDR2 is YYEKEE (reference sequence). V dropped 7 bases and J dropped 4; count of bases not matched to a gene: 18. Here the CDR3 reads CASCRETGGVCGTGELFF. DNA of the CDR3: TGTGCCAGCTGTCGAGAAACGGGGGGGGTTTGTGGCACCGGGGAGCTGTTTTTT.

This clonotype has a count of ten or more. The chain is built from TRBV25-1 and TRBJ2-5, with no clear D. The CDR3 totals 13 residues. From germline, CDR1 is MGHDK and CDR2 SYGVNS. Trimming removed 7 bases from V and 1 base from J, with 10 bases in between. The chain's CDR3 is CASMVGPQETQYF. The CDR3, as DNA: TGTGCCAGCATGGTCGGGCCCCAAGAGACCCAGTACTTC.

This clonotype was observed a single time. This chain joins TRBV27 and TRBJ2-3; 7 bases are shared with TRBD1. CDR3 size: 16 residues. The V gene's germline CDR1 is MNHEY and CDR2 SMNVEV (reference sequence). V was pared by 2 bases and J by 3 bases, with 8 bases of the junction left unmatched. The CDR3 protein is CASSLRGLTLTDTQYF. DNA for the CDR3: TGTGCCAGCAGTTTAAGGGGGCTGACCCTTACAGATACGCAGTATTTT.

This clonotype was seen repeatedly, ten times or more. The chain links TRBV20-1 to TRBJ2-5; 7 bases agree with TRBD2. In germline, CDR1 is DFQATT, CDR2 SNEGSKA (reference sequence). This CDR3 has 15 residues. Trimming at V came to 4 bases and at J to 1 base, leaving 9 bases not matched to a gene. The CDR3 DNA reads as TGCAGTGCTATTCTCATGACTAGCAGCCAAGAGACCCAGTACTTC. Translating it yields CSAILMTSSQETQYF.

This clonotype was observed at least ten times. This rearrangement joins TRBV28 to TRBJ1-4; 9 bases are a match to TRBD1. The germline CDR1 and CDR2 sequences are MDHEN and SYDVKM. The length of the CDR3 is 15 residues. Trimming cost V 5 bases and J 8 bases; bases outside gene matches: 9. CDR3 protein: CASSNPGQGDEKLFF. Written as DNA, the CDR3 is TGTGCCAGCAGTAACCCGGGACAGGGTGACGAAAAACTGTTTTTT.

A note on this clonotype: At one boundary the junction diverges from the germline segment, which might be a read error. V is TRBV7-3 and J is TRBJ1-2; 8 nucleotides align to TRBD1. Germline V lookup: CDR1 SGHTA, CDR2 FQGTGA. The CDR3 contains 13 residues. DNA for the CDR3: TGCGCCAGCAGCTACGACAGGGGAGGAGGCTACACCTTC. Its translation is CASSYDRGGGYTF.

This clonotype was detected many times. The chain is built from TRBV12-3 or TRBV12-4 and TRBJ2-7; 7 nucleotides line up with TRBD1. V dropped 5 bases and J dropped 6; count of bases not matched to a gene: 7. CDR3 length: 13 residues. The CDR3 reads CASSPGTAAEQYF. For the CDR3, the DNA is TGTGCCAGCAGTCCGGGGACAGCGGCCGAGCAGTACTTC.

This clonotype was recorded many times. The gene calls are TRBV7-2 and TRBJ2-3, with 14 bases aligning to TRBD2. The germline V gene has CDR1 SGHTA and CDR2 FQGNSA. The CDR3 consists of 20 residues. The ends lost 3 bases at V and 4 bases at J; junction bases unmatched: 15. CDR3 bases: TGTGCCAGCAGCTTCCTCCGCCGTGGCCGACTAGCGGGAGGGGCAGATACGCAGTATTTT. Amino acid sequence: CASSFLRRGRLAGGADTQYF.

There are a few counts of this clonotype. The chain recombines TRBV12-3 or TRBV12-4 with TRBJ2-1; D is undetermined. The germline V and J ends were trimmed by 2 bases and 8 bases, with 7 bases remaining between them. This CDR3 is built from 12 residues. This CDR3 reads CASSLSLDEQFF. The CDR3 nucleotides read TGTGCCAGCAGTTTAAGCCTGGATGAGCAGTTCTTC.

This clonotype was seen a handful of times. This sequence joins TRBV6-1 and TRBJ2-3; no firm D call. Trimming shortened V by 4 bases and J by 0 bases, and 8 bases separated the two germline ends. The CDR3 has 14 amino acids. Germline CDR1 reads MNHNS; CDR2 reads SASEGT. This chain's CDR3 is CASSALPSTDTQYF. CDR3 bases: TGTGCCAGCAGTGCCCTTCCTAGCACAGATACGCAGTATTTT.

This clonotype was picked up many times. The V gene is TRBV3-1, the J gene TRBJ2-7; 12 bases line up with TRBD2. Losses at the gene ends were 6 bases for V and 7 bases for J; bases not matched to a gene: 13. CDR1 and CDR2 (germline): LGHDT, YNNKEL (reference sequence). The CDR3 contains 16 residues. CDR3 amino acids: CASSHLAGGLSREQYF. In nucleotides, the CDR3 is TGTGCCAGCAGTCACCTAGCGGGAGGGCTATCAAGGGAGCAGTACTTC.

The table lists this clonotype with many counts. Written as DNA, the CDR3 is TGTGCCAGCAGCAACAGCTATGGCTACACCTTC. Translating it yields CASSNSYGYTF. The rearrangement links TRBV7-9 to TRBJ1-2; D call uncertain. Germline V gene data show CDR1 as SEHNR and CDR2 as FQNEAQ (reference sequence). V dropped 5 bases and J dropped 4 bases, with 5 bases sitting between them. CDR3 length: 11 amino acids. The full variable domain, completed using reference TRBV7-9 and TRBJ1-2, is DTGVSQNPRHKITKRGQNVTFRCDPISEHNRLYWYRQTLGQGPEFLTYFQNEAQLEKSRLLSDRFSAERPKGSFSTLEIQRTEQGDSAMYLCASSNSYGYTFGSGTRLTVV.

This clonotype was seen ten or more times. The chain uses TRBV7-2 and TRBJ2-5, with 8 bases lining up with TRBD2. CDR1 is SGHTA, CDR2 FQGNSA, per germline. V trimming: 3 bases; J trimming: 0 bases; junction bases outside the gene matches: 0. The CDR3 totals 14 residues. DNA of the CDR3: TGTGCCAGCAGCTTTAGCGGGAACCAAGAGACCCAGTACTTC. Its protein product is CASSFSGNQETQYF.